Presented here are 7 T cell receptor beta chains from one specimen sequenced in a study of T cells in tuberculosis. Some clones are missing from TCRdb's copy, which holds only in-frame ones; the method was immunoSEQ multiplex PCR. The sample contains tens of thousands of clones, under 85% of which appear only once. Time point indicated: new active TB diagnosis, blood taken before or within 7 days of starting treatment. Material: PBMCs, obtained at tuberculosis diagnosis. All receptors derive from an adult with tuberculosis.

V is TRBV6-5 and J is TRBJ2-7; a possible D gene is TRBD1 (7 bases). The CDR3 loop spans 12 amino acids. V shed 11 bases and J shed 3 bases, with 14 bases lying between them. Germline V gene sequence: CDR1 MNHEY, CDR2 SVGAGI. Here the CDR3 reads CASGQDYYEQYF. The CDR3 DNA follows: TGTGCCTCAGGACAGGACTACTACGAGCAGTACTTC.

The CDR3 is CASSLWFTGRDNEQFF. CDR3 coding DNA: TGCGCCAGCAGCTTGTGGTTTACAGGAAGGGACAATGAGCAGTTCTTC. V and J are TRBV5-1 and TRBJ2-1; TRBD1 is a possible D gene (5 bases). This CDR3 region has 16 residues. V lost 1 base to trimming and J lost 5 bases, with 16 bases between them. Germline V gene lookup returns CDR1 SGHRS and CDR2 YFSETQ.

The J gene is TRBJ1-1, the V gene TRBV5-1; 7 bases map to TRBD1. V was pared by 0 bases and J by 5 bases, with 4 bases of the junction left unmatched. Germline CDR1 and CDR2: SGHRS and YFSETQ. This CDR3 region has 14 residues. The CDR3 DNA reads TGCGCCAGCAGCTTGGAACAGGGGAGAACTGAAGCTTTCTTT. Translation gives CASSLEQGRTEAFF.

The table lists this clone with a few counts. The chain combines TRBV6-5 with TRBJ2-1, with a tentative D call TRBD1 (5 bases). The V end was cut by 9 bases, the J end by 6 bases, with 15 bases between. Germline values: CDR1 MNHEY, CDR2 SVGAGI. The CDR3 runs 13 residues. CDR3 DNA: TGTGCCAGTACCCAGGGCGGCCGCAATGAGCAGTTCTTC. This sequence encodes CASTQGGRNEQFF.

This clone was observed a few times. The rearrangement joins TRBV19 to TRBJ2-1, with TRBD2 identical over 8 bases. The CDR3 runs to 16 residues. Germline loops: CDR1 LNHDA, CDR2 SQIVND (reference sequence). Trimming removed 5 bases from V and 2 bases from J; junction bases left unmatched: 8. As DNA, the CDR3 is TGTGCCAGTAGTGGCCTGGGTAGCGGGGCCTACAATGAGCAGTTCTTC. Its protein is CASSGLGSGAYNEQFF.

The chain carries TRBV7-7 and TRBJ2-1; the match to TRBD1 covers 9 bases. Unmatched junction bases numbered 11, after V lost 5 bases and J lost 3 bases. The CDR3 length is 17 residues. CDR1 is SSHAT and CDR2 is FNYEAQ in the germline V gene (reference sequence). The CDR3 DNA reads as TGTGCCAGCAGCGCCTGGGAGGGACAGGGAATCTACAATGAGCAGTTCTTC. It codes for CASSAWEGQGIYNEQFF.

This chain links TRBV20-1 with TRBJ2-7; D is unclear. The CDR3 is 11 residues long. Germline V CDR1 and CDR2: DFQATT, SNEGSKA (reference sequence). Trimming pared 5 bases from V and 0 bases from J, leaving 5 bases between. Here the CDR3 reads CSAPLSYEQYF. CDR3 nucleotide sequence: TGCAGTGCTCCACTCTCCTACGAGCAGTACTTC.